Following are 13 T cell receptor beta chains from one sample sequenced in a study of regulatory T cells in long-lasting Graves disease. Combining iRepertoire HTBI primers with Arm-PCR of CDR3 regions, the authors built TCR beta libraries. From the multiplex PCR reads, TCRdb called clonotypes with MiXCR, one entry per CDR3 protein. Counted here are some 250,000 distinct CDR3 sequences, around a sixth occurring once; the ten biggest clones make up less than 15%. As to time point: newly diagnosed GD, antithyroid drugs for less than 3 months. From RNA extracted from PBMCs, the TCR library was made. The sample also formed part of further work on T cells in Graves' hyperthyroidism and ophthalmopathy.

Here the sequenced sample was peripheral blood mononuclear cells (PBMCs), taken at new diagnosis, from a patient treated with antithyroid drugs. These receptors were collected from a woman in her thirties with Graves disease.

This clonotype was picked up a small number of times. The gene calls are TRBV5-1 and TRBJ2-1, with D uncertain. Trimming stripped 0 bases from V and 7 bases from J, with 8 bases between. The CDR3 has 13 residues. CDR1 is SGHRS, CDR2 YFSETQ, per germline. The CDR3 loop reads CASSLAPINEQFF. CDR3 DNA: TGCGCCAGCAGCTTGGCGCCGATTAATGAGCAGTTCTTC.

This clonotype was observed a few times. In nucleotides, the CDR3 is TGTGCCAGCAGCCGTTGGAGCTCTGGGGCCAACGTCCTGACTTTC. Encoded protein: CASSRWSSGANVLTF. The chain is built from TRBV3-1 and TRBJ2-6; D is uncertain. Trimming left V 4 bases short and J 0 bases short, with 7 bases between. Germline CDR1 is LGHDT and CDR2 is YNNKEL (reference sequence). The CDR3 is 15 amino acids.

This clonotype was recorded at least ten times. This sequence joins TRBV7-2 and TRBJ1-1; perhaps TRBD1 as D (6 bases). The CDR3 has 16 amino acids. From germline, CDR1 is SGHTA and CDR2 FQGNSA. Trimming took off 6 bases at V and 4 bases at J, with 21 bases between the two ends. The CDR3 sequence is CASRQRGGAPFTEAFF. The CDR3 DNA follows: TGTGCCAGCAGGCAAAGGGGGGGGGCCCCATTCACTGAAGCTTTCTTT.

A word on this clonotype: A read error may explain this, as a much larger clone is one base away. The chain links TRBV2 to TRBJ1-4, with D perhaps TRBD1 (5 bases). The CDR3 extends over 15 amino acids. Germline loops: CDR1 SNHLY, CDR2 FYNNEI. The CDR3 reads CTSSGTASTNEKLFF. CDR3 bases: TGTACCAGCAGTGGGACGGCTTCGACTAATGAAAAACTGTTTTTT.

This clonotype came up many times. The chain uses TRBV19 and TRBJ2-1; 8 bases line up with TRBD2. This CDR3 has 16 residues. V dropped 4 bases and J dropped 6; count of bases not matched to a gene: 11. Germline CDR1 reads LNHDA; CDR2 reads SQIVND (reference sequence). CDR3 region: CASSTVSAGGRNEQFF. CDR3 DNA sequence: TGTGCCAGTAGTACGGTCTCGGCGGGGGGTCGCAATGAGCAGTTCTTC.

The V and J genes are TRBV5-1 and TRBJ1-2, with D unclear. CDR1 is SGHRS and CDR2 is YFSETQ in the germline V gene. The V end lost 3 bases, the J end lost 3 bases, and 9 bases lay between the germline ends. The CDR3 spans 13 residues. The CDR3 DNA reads TGCGCCAGCAGCTCGGGTCTTGACTATGGCTACACCTTC. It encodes CASSSGLDYGYTF.

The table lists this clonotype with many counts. CDR3 nucleotides: TGCGCCAGCAGCCCGTGGGGGGGGCTGAACGAGCAGTTCTTC. It codes for CASSPWGGLNEQFF. The gene calls are TRBV4-1 and TRBJ2-1, with D possibly being TRBD2 (7 bases). The CDR3 sequence is 14 residues long. Germline V gene data show CDR1 as MGHRA and CDR2 as YSYEKL. V was clipped by 4 bases and J by 10 bases, with 17 bases between them.

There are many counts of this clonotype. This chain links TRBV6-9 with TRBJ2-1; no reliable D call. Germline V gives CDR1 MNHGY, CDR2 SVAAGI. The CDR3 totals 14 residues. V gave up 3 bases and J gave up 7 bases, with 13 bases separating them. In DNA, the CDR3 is TGTGCCAGCAGTTACGATCTGCGGCTTAATGAGCAGTTCTTC. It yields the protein CASSYDLRLNEQFF.

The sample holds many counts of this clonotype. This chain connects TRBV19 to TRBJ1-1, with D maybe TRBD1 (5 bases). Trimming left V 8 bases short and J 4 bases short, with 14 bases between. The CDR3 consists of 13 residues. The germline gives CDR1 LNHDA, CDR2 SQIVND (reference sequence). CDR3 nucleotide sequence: TGTGCCAGTGATTGGGCAAGGGGCACTGAAGCTTTCTTT. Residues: CASDWARGTEAFF.

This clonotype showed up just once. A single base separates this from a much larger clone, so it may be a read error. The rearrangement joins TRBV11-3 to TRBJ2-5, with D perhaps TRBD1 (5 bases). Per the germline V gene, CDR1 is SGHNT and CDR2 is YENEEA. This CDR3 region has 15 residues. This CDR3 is CVSSSLGTRGETQYF. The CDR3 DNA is TGTGTCAGCAGCTCCCTGGGCACAAGGGGAGAGACCCAGTACTTC.

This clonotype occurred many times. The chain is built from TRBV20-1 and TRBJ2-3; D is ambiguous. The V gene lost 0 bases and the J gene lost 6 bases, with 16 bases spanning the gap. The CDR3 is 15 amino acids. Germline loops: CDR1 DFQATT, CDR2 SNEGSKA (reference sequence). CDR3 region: CSARDAQEQEDTQYF. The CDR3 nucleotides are TGCAGTGCTAGAGATGCCCAGGAACAAGAGGATACGCAGTATTTT.

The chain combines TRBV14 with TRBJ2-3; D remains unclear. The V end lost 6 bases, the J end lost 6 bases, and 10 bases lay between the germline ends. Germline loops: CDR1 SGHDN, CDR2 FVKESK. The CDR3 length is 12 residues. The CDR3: CASSHLRDTQYF. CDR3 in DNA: TGTGCCAGCAGTCACCTTAGGGATACGCAGTATTTT. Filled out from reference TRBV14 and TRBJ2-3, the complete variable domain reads EAGVTQFPSHSVIEKGQTVTLRCDPISGHDNLYWYRRVMGKEIKFLLHFVKESKQDESGMPNNRFLAERTGGTYSTLKVQPAELEDSGVYFCASSHLRDTQYFGPGTRLTVL.

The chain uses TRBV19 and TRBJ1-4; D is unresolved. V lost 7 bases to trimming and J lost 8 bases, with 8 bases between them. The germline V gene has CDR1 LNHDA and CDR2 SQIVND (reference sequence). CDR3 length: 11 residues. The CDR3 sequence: CASTAREKLFF. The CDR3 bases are TGTGCCAGTACCGCGAGGGAAAAACTGTTTTTT.